The clone carrying this T cell receptor (beta chain) has only one observation. This CDR3 is 15 amino acids long. Germline V gene sequence: CDR1 SGHTA, CDR2 FQGTGA. V was clipped by 5 bases and J by 3 bases, with 15 bases between them. The data are from a study of blood T cell repertoires in COVID-19. Looking at the study overall: The samples span acute and convalescent COVID-19 from the United States, Italy and Spain. PBMCs, B-cell-depleted T cells, or T cells were the source of the cDNA or gDNA that made up the material.

Per the original methods: For nucleated cells, counts were estimated from reference gene primer amplification. The data were produced by immunoSEQ multiplex PCR, yet TCRdb's version contains in-frame clones alone and is incomplete. Clonal size and the V and J genes are those of that table, whereas D and trimming came from the DNA. Found here are under 150,000 clones, around 89% of them singletons; the top ten hold about 2%. This TCR came from a man aged 70 or older with active COVID-19. The chain has TRBV7-3 and TRBJ2-3; the D is unclear. Material for sequencing was peripheral blood. The CDR3 reads CASSPFNGGTDTQYF. In DNA form, the CDR3 reads TGTGCCAGCAGCCCGTTTAACGGCGGAACAGATACGCAGTATTTT.